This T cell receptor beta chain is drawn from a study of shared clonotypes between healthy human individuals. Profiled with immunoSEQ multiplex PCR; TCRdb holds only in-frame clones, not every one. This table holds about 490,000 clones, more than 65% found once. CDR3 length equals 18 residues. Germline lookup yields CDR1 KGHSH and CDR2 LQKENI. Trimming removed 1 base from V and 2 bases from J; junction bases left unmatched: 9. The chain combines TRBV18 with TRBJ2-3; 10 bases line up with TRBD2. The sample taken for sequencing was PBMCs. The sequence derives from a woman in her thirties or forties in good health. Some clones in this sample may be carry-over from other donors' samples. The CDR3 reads CASSPLRGLAEFTDTQYF. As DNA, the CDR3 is TGTGCCAGCTCACCACTCCGTGGACTAGCGGAATTCACAGATACGCAGTATTTT.